The clone carrying this TCR beta chain was found once. V was shortened by 5 bases and J by 5 bases, with 10 bases between the two germline ends. This CDR3 contains 13 residues. In the source study's methods: Scientists estimated how many nucleated cells there were by amplifying reference gene primers. Libraries were prepared by immunoSEQ multiplex PCR; TCRdb keeps only in-frame clonotypes and omits some of them. Clone size and the V and J calls come from that table; the DNA yielded D and trimming. The table has about 96,000 clones, roughly 84% seen once. This sample is part of a study of blood T cell repertoires in COVID-19. Study in general: Italy, Spain and the United States were the sources of the convalescent and acute COVID-19 samples. Sample material is recorded as cDNA or gDNA derived from T cells, B-cell-depleted T cells, or PBMCs.

Specimen: peripheral blood. This receptor was taken from a woman aged 60 to 75 with acute or convalescent COVID-19. This chain uses TRBV12-3 or TRBV12-4 with TRBJ1-5, with D hard to call. The chain's CDR3 is CASSVYRDQPQHF. CDR3 sequence (DNA): TGTGCCAGCAGTGTGTACAGAGATCAGCCCCAGCATTTT.